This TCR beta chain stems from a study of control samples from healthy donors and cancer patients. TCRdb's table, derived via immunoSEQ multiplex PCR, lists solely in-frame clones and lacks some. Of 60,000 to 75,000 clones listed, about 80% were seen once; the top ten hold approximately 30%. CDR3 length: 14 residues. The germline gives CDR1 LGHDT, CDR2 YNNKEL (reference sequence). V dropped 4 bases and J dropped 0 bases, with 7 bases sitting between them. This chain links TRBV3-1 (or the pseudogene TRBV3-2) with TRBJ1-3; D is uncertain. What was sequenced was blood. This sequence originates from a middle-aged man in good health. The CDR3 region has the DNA TGTGCCAGCAGCCCTGTGTTCTCTGGAAACACCATATATTTT. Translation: CASSPVFSGNTIYF.